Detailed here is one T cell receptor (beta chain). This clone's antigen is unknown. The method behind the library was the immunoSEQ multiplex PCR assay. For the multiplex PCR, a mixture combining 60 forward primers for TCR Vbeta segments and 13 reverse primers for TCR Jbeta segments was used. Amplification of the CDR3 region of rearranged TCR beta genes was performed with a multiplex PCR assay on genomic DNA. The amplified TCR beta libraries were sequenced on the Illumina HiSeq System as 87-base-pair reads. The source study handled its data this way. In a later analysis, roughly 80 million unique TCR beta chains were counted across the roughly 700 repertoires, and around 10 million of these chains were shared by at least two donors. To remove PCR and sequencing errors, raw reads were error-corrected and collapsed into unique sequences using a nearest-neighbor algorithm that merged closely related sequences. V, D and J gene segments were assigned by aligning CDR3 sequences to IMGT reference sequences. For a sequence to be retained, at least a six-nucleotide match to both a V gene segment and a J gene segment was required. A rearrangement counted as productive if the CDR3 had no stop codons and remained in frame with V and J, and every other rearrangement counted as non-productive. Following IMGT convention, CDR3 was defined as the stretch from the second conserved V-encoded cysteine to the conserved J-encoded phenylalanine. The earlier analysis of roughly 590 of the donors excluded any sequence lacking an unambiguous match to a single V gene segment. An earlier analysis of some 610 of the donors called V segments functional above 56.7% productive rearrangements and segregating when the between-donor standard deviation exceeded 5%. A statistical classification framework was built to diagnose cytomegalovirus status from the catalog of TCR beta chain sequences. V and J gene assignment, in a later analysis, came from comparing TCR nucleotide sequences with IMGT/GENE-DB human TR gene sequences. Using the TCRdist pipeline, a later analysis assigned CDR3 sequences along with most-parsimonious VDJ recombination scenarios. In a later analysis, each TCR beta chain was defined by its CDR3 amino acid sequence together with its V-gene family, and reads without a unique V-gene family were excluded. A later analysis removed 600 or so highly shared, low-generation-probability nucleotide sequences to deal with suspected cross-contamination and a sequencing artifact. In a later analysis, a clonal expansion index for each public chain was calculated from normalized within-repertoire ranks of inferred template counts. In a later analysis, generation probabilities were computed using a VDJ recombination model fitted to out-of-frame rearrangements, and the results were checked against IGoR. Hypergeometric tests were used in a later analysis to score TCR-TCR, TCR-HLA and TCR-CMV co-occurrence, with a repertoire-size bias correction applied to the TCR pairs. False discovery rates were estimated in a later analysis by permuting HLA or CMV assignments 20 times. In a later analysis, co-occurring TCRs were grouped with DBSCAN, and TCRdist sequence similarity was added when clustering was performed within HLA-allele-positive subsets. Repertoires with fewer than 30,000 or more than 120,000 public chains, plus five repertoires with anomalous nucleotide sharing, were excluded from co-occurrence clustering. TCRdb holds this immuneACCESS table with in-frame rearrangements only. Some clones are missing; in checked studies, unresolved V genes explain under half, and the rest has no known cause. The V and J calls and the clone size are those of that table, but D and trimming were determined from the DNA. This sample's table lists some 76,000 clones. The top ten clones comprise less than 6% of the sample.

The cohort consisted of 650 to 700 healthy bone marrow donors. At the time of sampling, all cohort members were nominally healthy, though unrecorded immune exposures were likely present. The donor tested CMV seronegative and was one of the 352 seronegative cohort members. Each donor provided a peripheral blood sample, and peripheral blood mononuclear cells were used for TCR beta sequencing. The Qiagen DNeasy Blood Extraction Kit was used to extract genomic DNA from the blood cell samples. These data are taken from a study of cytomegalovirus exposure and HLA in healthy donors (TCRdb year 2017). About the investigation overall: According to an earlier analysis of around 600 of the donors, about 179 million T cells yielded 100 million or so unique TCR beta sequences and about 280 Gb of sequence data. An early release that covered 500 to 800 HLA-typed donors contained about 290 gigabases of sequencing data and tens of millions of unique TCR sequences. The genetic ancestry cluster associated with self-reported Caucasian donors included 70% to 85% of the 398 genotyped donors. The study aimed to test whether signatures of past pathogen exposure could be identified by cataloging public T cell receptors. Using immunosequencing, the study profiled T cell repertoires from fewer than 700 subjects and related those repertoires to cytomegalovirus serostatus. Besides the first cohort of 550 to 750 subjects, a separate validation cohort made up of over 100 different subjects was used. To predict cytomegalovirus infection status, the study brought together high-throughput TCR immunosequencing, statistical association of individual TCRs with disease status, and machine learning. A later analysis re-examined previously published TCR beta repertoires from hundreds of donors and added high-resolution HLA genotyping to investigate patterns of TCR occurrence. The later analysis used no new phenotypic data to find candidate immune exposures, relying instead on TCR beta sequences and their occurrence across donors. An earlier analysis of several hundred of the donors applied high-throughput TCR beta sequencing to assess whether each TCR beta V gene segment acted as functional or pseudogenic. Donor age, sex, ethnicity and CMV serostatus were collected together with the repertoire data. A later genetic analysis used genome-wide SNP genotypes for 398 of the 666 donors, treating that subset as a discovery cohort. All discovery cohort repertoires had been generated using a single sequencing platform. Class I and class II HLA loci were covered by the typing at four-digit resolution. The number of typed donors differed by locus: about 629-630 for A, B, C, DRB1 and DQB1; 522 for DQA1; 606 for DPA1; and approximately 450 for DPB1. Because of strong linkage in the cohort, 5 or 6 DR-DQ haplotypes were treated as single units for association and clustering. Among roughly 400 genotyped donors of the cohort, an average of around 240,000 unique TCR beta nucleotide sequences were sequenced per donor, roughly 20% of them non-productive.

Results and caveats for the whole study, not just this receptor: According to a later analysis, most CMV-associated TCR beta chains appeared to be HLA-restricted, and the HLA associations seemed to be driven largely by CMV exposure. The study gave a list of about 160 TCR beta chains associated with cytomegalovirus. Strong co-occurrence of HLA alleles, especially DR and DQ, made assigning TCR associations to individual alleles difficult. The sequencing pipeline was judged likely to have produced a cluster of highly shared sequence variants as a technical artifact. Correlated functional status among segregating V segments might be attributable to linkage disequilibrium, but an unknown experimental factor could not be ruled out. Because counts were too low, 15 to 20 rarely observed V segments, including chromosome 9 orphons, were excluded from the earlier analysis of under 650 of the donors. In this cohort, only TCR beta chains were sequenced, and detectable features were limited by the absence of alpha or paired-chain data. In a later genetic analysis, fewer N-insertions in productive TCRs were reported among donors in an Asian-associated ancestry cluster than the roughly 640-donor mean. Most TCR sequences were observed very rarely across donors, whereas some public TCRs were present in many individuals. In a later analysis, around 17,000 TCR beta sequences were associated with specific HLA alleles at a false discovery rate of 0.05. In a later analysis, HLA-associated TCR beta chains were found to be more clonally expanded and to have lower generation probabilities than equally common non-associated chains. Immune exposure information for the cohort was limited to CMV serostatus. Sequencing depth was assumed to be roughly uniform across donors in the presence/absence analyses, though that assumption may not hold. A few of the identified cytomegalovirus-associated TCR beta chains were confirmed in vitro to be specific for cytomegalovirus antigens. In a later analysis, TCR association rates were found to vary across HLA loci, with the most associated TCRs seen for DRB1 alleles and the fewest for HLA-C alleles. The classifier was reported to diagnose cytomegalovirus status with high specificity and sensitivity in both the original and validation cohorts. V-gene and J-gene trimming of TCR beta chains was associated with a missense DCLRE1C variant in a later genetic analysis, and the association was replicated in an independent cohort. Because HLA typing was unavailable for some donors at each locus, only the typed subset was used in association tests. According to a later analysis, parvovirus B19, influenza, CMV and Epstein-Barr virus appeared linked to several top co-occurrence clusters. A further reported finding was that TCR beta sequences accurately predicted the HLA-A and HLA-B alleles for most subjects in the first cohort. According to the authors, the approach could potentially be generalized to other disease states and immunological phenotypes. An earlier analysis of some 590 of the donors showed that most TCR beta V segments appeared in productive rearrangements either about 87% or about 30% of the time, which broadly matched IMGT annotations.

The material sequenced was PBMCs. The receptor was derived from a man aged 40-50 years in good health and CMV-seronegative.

DNA sequence: TGCAGCGGTCTCAGCGGGGGGACATCCAATGAGCAGTTCTTC. Translation gives CSGLSGGTSNEQFF. This sequence uses TRBV29-1 and TRBJ2-1; TRBD2 agrees with 9 junctional bases. The germline V gene supplies CDR1 SQVTM and CDR2 ANQGSEA. Compared with germline, V lacks 7 bases and J lacks 6 bases; bases without a gene match: 10. Reading from cysteine to phenylalanine, the CDR3 counts 14 amino acids. Only the CDR3 portion is preserved as DNA: 42 bases, with reading frame beginning at the first base.